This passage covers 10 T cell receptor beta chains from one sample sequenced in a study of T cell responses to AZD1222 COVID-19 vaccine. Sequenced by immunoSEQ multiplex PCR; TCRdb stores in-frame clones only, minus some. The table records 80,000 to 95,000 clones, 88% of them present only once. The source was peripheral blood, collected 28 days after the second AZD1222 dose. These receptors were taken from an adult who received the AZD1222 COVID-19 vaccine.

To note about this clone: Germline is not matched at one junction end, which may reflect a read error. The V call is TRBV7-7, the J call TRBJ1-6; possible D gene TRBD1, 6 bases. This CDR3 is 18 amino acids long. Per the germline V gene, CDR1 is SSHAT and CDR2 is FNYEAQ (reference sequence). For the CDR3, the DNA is TGTGCTAGCAGCTTAGCGAAGGGGGAAACCACCTATAATTCACCCCTCCACTTT. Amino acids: CASSLAKGETTYNSPLHF. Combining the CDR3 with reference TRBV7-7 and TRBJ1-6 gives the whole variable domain GAGVSQSPRYKVTKRGQDVTLRCDPISSHATLYWYQQALGQGPEFLTYFNYEAQPDKSGLPSDRFSAERPEGSISTLTIQRTEQRDSAMYRCASSLAKGETTYNSPLHFGNGTRLTVT.

DNA of the CDR3: TGCAGCGTTGAAGTGACAGGGGGTCGGTACGAGCAGTACTTC. Encoded protein: CSVEVTGGRYEQYF. The chain is built from TRBV29-1 and TRBJ2-7; 9 bases are a match to TRBD1. The CDR3 is 14 amino acids. CDR1 SQVTM and CDR2 ANQGSEA come from the germline V gene. With 1 base clipped from V and 4 bases from J, the junction kept 5 bases outside the gene matches.

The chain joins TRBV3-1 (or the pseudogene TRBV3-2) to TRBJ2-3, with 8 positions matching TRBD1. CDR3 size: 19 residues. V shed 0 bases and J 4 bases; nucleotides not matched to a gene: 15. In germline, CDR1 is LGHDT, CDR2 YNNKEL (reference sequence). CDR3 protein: CASSQDGRQGYLAADTQYF. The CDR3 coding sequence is TGTGCCAGCAGCCAAGATGGGCGACAGGGGTACTTAGCGGCAGATACGCAGTATTTT.

The CDR3 nucleotides read TGTGCCAGCAGCTCCCGGACTAGCGGGAGACGGGATACGCAGTATTTT. Encoded protein: CASSSRTSGRRDTQYF. The chain combines TRBV11-3 with TRBJ2-3; 13 bases line up with TRBD2. Trimming at V came to 4 bases and at J to 6 bases, leaving 7 bases not matched to a gene. The V gene's germline CDR1 is SGHNT and CDR2 YENEEA. CDR3 length: 16 residues. Combining the CDR3 with reference TRBV11-3 and TRBJ2-3 gives the whole variable domain EAGVVQSPRYKIIEKKQPVAFWCNPISGHNTLYWYLQNLGQGPELLIRYENEEAVDDSQLPKDRFSAERLKGVDSTLKIQPAELGDSAVYLCASSSRTSGRRDTQYFGPGTRLTVL.

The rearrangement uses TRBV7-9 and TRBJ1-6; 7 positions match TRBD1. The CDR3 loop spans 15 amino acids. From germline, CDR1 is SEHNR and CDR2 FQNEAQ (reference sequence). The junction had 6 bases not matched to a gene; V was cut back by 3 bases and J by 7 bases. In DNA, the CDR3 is TGTGCCAGCAGCTTTGCGGACAGGATGAATTCACCCCTCCACTTT. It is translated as CASSFADRMNSPLHF.

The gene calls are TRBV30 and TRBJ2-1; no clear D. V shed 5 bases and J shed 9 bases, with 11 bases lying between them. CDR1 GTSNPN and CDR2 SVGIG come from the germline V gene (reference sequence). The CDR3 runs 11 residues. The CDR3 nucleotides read TGTGCCTGGGCCCTCGGGCCTGAGCAGTTCTTC. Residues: CAWALGPEQFF. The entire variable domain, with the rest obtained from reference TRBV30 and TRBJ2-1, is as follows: SQTIHQWPATLVQPVGSPLSLECTVEGTSNPNLYWYRQAAGRGLQLLFYSVGIGQISSEVPQNLSASRPQDRQFILSSKKLLLSDSGFYLCAWALGPEQFFGPGTRLTVL.

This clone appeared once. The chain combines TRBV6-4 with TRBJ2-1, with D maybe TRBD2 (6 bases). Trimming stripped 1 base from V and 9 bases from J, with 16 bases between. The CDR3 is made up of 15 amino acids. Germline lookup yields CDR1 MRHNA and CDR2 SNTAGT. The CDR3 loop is CASSDFRLVVFEQFF. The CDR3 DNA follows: TGTGCCAGCAGTGACTTCAGACTAGTCGTGTTTGAGCAGTTCTTC.

The CDR3, as DNA: TGTGCCAGCAGTCCCATGACAGGGGGTTTTAGCGACGAGCAGTACTTC. Translation: CASSPMTGGFSDEQYF. V and J are TRBV6-2 or TRBV6-3 and TRBJ2-7, with 9 nucleotides matching TRBD1. The CDR3 runs to 16 residues. Looked up from germline, CDR1 is MNHEY and CDR2 is SVGEGT. With V trimmed by 5 bases and J by 5 bases, 13 bases remained unmatched.

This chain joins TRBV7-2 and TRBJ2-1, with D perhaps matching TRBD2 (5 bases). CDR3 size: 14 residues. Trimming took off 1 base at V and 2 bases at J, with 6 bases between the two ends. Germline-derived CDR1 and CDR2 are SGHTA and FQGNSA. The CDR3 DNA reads TGTGCCAGCAGCTTAGGGCGGGCCTACAATGAGCAGTTCTTC. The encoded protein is CASSLGRAYNEQFF.

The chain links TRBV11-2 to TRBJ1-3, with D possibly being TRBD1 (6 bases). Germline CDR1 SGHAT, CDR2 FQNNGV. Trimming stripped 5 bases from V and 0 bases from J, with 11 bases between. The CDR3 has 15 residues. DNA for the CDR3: TGTGCCAGCAGCCGCCTACAGGGCTCTGGAAACACCATATATTTT. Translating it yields CASSRLQGSGNTIYF.